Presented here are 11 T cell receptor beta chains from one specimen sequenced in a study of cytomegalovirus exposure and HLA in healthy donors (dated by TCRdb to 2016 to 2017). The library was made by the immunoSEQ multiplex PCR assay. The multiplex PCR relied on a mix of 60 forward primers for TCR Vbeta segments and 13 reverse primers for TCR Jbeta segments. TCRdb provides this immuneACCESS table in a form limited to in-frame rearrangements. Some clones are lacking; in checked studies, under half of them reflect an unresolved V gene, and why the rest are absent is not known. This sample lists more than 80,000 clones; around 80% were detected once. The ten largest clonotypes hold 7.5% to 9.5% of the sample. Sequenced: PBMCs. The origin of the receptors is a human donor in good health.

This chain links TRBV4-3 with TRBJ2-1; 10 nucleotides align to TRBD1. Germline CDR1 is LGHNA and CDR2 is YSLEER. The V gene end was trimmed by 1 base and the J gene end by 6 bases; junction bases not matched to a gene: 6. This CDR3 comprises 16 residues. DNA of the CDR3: TGCGCCAGCAGCCAAGCCTGGGACAGGGGACGCAATGAGCAGTTCTTC. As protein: CASSQAWDRGRNEQFF.

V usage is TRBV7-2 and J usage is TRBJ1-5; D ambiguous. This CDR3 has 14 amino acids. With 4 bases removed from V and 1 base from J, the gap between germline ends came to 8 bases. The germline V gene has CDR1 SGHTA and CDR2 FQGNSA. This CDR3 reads CASSSQWSNQPQHF. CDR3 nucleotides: TGTGCCAGCAGCTCCCAGTGGAGCAATCAGCCCCAGCATTTT.

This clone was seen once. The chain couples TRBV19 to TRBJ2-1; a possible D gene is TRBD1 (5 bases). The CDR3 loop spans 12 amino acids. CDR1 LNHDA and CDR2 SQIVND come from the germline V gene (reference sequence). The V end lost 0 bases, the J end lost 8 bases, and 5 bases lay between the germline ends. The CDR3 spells CASSIDRDEQFF. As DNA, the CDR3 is TGTGCCAGTAGTATAGACAGGGATGAGCAGTTCTTC.

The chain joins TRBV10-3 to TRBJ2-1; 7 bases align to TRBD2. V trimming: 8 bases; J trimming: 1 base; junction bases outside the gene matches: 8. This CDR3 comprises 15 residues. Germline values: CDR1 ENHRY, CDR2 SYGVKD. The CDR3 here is CAIRWEGGSYNEQFF. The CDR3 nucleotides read TGTGCCATCCGCTGGGAGGGCGGTTCCTACAATGAGCAGTTCTTC.

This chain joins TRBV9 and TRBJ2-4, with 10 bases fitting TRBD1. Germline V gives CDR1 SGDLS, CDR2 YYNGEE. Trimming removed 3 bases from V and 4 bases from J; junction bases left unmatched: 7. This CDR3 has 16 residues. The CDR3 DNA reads TGTGCCAGCAGCGCCATGGGGGGACAGGGGAAAAACATTCAGTACTTC. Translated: CASSAMGGQGKNIQYF.

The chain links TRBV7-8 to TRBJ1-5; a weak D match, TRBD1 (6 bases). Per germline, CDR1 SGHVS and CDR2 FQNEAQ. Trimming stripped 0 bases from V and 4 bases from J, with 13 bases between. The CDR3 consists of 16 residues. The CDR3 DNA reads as TGTGCCAGCAGCTTAGCGGGCAGGGGCTCGAATCAGCCCCAGCATTTT. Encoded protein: CASSLAGRGSNQPQHF.

DNA for the CDR3: TGTGCCAGCAGGTGGACAGGGGATGAAAAACTGTTTTTT. Residues: CASRWTGDEKLFF. This chain joins TRBV27 and TRBJ1-4, with 9 bases matching TRBD1. V shed 6 bases and J 6 bases; nucleotides not matched to a gene: 2. Germline lookup yields CDR1 MNHEY and CDR2 SMNVEV (reference sequence). CDR3 length equals 13 residues.

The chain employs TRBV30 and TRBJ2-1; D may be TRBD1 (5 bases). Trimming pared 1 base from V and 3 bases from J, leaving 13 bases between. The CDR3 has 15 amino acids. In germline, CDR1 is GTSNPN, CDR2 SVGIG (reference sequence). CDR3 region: CAWSEGPAIYNEQFF. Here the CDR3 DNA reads TGTGCCTGGAGTGAGGGGCCGGCGATCTACAATGAGCAGTTCTTC.

For the CDR3, the DNA is TGTGCCAGCAGCTTATGGGGAGGAGTGAACACTGAAGCTTTCTTT. Protein: CASSLWGGVNTEAFF. The rearrangement joins TRBV7-9 to TRBJ1-1; D remains unclear. Trimming took 2 bases from V and 0 from J, leaving 10 bases between them. Looked up from germline, CDR1 is SEHNR and CDR2 is FQNEAQ (reference sequence). There are 15 residues in the CDR3.

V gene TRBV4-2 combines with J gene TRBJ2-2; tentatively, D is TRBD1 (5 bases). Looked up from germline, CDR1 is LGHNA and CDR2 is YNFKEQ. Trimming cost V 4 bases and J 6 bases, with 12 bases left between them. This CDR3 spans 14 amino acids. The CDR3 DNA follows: TGTGCCAGCAGCCTAAGCATGGGGCCCGGGGAGCTGTTTTTT. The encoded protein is CASSLSMGPGELFF.

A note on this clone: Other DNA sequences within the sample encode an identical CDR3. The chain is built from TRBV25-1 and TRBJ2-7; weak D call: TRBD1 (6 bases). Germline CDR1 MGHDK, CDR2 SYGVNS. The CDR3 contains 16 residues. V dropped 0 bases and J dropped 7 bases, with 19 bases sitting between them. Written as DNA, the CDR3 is TGTGCCAGCAGTGAATATGGAAGGACAGATACTGGGGAGCAGTACTTC. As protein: CASSEYGRTDTGEQYF.